A selection of T cell receptor beta chains follows, all from one sample in a study of T cell repertoires in cytomegalovirus infection. TCRdb passed the reads through MiXCR, listing each CDR3 protein once. The sample includes roughly 200,000 distinct CDR3 sequences, 17% of them seen just once. Specimen: CD8+ T cells from PBMCs. These receptors all come from a human donor in good health (CMV status not recorded). Some clones in this sample may be carry-over from other donors' samples. Each CDR3 is given with its conserved first and last residue. A D gene is named only where the DNA matches it firmly. The size of a clone is reported for some rows only, either as once, few or many, or as a class for expanded clones.

CDR3 DNA: TGCGCCAGCAACCTTCGGACTAGCGGGGACGGTGAGCAGTTCTTC
CDR3 protein: CASNLRTSGDGEQFF
clone size: few
V gene: TRBV4-3
J gene: TRBJ2-1
D gene: TRBD2

CDR3 DNA: TGTGCCAGCAGCCGCGGACAGGGGAACTTTGGCTACACCTTC
CDR3 protein: CASSRGQGNFGYTF
clone size: few
V gene: TRBV7-2
J gene: TRBJ1-2
D gene: TRBD1

CDR3 DNA: TGTGCCGTAGAGGCTAGCGGGTCCTACGAGCAGTACTTC
CDR3 protein: CAVEASGSYEQYF
clone size: NA
V gene: TRBV7-2
J gene: TRBJ2-7
D gene: TRBD2

CDR3 DNA: TGCGCCAGCAGCCAAGGGGCGGACTACGAGCAGTACTTC
CDR3 protein: CASSQGADYEQYF
clone size: NA
V gene: TRBV4-3
J gene: TRBJ2-7
D gene: NA

CDR3 DNA: TGTGCCAGCAGTTACCCATCCGACAGGCCTGGTAACATTCAGTACTTC
CDR3 protein: CASSYPSDRPGNIQYF
clone size: NA
V gene: TRBV6-2/TRBV6-3
J gene: TRBJ2-4
D gene: NA

CDR3 DNA: TGCAGCGTTGAAGATCTAGCGGGGGGCCACACCGGGGAGCTGTTTTTT
CDR3 protein: CSVEDLAGGHTGELFF
clone size: few
V gene: TRBV29-1
J gene: TRBJ2-2
D gene: TRBD2

CDR3 DNA: TGTGCCAGCAGCCACGGGACAGGGGGCGTCATTTATGGCTACACCTTC
CDR3 protein: CASSHGTGGVIYGYTF
clone size: few
V gene: TRBV7-9
J gene: TRBJ1-2
D gene: TRBD1

CDR3 DNA: TGTGCCAGCAGCCGGGGCAGTTGGAGCTCCTACAATGAGCAGTTCTTC
CDR3 protein: CASSRGSWSSYNEQFF
clone size: few
V gene: TRBV7-6
J gene: TRBJ2-1
D gene: NA

CDR3 DNA: TGTGCCAGCAGCCTTAGCGGGGGGGCCGACTACAATGAGCAGTTCTTC
CDR3 protein: CASSLSGGADYNEQFF
clone size: NA
V gene: TRBV7-2
J gene: TRBJ2-1
D gene: TRBD2

CDR3 DNA: TGTGCCAGCCTACTGCGCAGGGAAACTAATGAAAAACTGTTTTTT
CDR3 protein: CASLLRRETNEKLFF
clone size: few
V gene: TRBV12-3/TRBV12-4
J gene: TRBJ1-4
D gene: NA

CDR3 DNA: TGTGCCAGCAGTCGCTCTAGCGGCCAGAACAATGAGCAGTTCTTC
CDR3 protein: CASSRSSGQNNEQFF
clone size: few
V gene: TRBV14
J gene: TRBJ2-1
D gene: TRBD2

CDR3 DNA: TGTGCCAGCTGTATTCGGACAGGGAGTCTCTACGAGCAGTACTTC
CDR3 protein: CASCIRTGSLYEQYF
clone size: few
V gene: TRBV6-6
J gene: TRBJ2-7
D gene: TRBD1

CDR3 DNA: TGTGCCAGCAGCTTTAGGGAGGGGGCGGACTATGGCTACACCTTC
CDR3 protein: CASSFREGADYGYTF
clone size: few
V gene: TRBV7-4
J gene: TRBJ1-2
D gene: TRBD1

CDR3 DNA: TGTGCCAGCAGTCCGTGGACACAGAACACCGGGGAGCTGTTTTTT
CDR3 protein: CASSPWTQNTGELFF
clone size: few
V gene: TRBV12-3/TRBV12-4
J gene: TRBJ2-2
D gene: NA

CDR3 DNA: TGTGCCAGCAGCTTCCAAGCGGGGGGTTACAATGAGCAGTTCTTC
CDR3 protein: CASSFQAGGYNEQFF
clone size: few
V gene: TRBV7-6
J gene: TRBJ2-1
D gene: TRBD2

CDR3 DNA: TGTGCCACCAGCAGAGATAGGGGTAACCACAATGAGCAGTTCTTC
CDR3 protein: CATSRDRGNHNEQFF
clone size: NA
V gene: TRBV15
J gene: TRBJ2-1
D gene: NA

CDR3 DNA: TGTGCCAGCAGGTTATCCGTCGGGGGGCCCCCAGAGACCCAGTACTTC
CDR3 protein: CASRLSVGGPPETQYF
clone size: NA
V gene: TRBV7-9
J gene: TRBJ2-5
D gene: NA

CDR3 DNA: TGTGCCAGCACCTCCCCGGGTCCTGGGACCCAGTACTTC
CDR3 protein: CASTSPGPGTQYF
clone size: NA
V gene: TRBV7-9
J gene: TRBJ2-5
D gene: NA

CDR3 DNA: TGCAGCGTCCTTTTCAGGGCTGGCTACACCTTC
CDR3 protein: CSVLFRAGYTF
clone size: few
V gene: TRBV29-1
J gene: TRBJ1-2
D gene: NA

CDR3 DNA: TGTGCCAGGGGACAGGGGATCACAGATACGCAGTATTTT
CDR3 protein: CARGQGITDTQYF
clone size: few
V gene: TRBV2
J gene: TRBJ2-3
D gene: TRBD1

CDR3 DNA: TGTGCCAGTAGTCCAGGGGCAATGGAATCCTCACCCCTCCACTTT
CDR3 protein: CASSPGAMESSPLHF
clone size: NA
V gene: TRBV19
J gene: TRBJ1-6
D gene: NA

CDR3 DNA: TGTGCCAGCAGTTTACCCCCTCAAGGGGGCTTAGATGAGCAGTTCTTC
CDR3 protein: CASSLPPQGGLDEQFF
clone size: NA
V gene: TRBV28
J gene: TRBJ2-1
D gene: TRBD1

CDR3 DNA: TGTGCCAGCAGCCCAGTACAGGGAACTAACACTGAAGCTTTCTTT
CDR3 protein: CASSPVQGTNTEAFF
clone size: few
V gene: TRBV7-9
J gene: TRBJ1-1
D gene: NA

CDR3 DNA: TGTGCCAGCAGCCGCCTGAAATCGGACAGGGGCTACTATGGCTACACCTTC
CDR3 protein: CASSRLKSDRGYYGYTF
clone size: few
V gene: TRBV7-9
J gene: TRBJ1-2
D gene: TRBD1

CDR3 DNA: TGTGCCAGCAGCTCAGAGCTAGCGGGGGGGCTCAATGAGCAGTTCTTC
CDR3 protein: CASSSELAGGLNEQFF
clone size: few
V gene: TRBV7-2
J gene: TRBJ2-1
D gene: TRBD2

CDR3 DNA: TGTGCCAGCAGCTTGTTCCGATCTAGCGGCGCACCAACTATCACAGATACGCAGTATTTT
CDR3 protein: CASSLFRSSGAPTITDTQYF
clone size: NA
V gene: TRBV7-9
J gene: TRBJ2-3
D gene: TRBD2

CDR3 DNA: TGTGCCAGCAGGGGGGGACAGGCCTTATCCTACGAGCAGTACTTC
CDR3 protein: CASRGGQALSYEQYF
clone size: NA
V gene: TRBV7-8
J gene: TRBJ2-7
D gene: TRBD1

CDR3 DNA: TGTGCCAGCAGTTACATGGGAGGGTCTGAAGCTTTCTTT
CDR3 protein: CASSYMGGSEAFF
clone size: NA
V gene: TRBV6-2/TRBV6-3
J gene: TRBJ1-1
D gene: NA

CDR3 DNA: TGTGCCAGTAGCCGAACCGGCGATCACGGTGAGCAGTTCTTC
CDR3 protein: CASSRTGDHGEQFF
clone size: NA
V gene: TRBV19
J gene: TRBJ2-1
D gene: NA

CDR3 DNA: TGTGCCAGCAGTTTATCGGGGGGGCCTGGAAACACCATATATTTT
CDR3 protein: CASSLSGGPGNTIYF
clone size: NA
V gene: TRBV27
J gene: TRBJ1-3
D gene: NA

CDR3 DNA: TGTGCCAGCACCCACGTCGGGGGTTCCACCGGGGAGCTGTTTTTT
CDR3 protein: CASTHVGGSTGELFF
clone size: few
V gene: TRBV6-2/TRBV6-3
J gene: TRBJ2-2
D gene: NA

CDR3 DNA: TGCGCCAGCAGTGAGGAGAGGGATTACCTAGGTGGCTACACCTTC
CDR3 protein: CASSEERDYLGGYTF
clone size: few
V gene: TRBV10-2
J gene: TRBJ1-2
D gene: NA

CDR3 DNA: TGTGCCAGCAGTATTGGGAGGGGCCCCGACAGGACAGCTAACTATGGCTACACCTTC
CDR3 protein: CASSIGRGPDRTANYGYTF
clone size: few
V gene: TRBV28
J gene: TRBJ1-2
D gene: NA

CDR3 DNA: TGTGCCAGCAGTTATCAAGGGGTCAGCAATCAGCCCCAGCATTTT
CDR3 protein: CASSYQGVSNQPQHF
clone size: once
V gene: TRBV6-2/TRBV6-3
J gene: TRBJ1-5
D gene: NA

CDR3 DNA: TGTGCCACCAGCTTTCGGACAGGCAGAGTACACTATGGCTACACCTTC
CDR3 protein: CATSFRTGRVHYGYTF
clone size: NA
V gene: TRBV15
J gene: TRBJ1-2
D gene: TRBD1

CDR3 DNA: TGTGCCAGCAAAATGTCTGGGACACAAGGCTACACCTTC
CDR3 protein: CASKMSGTQGYTF
clone size: few
V gene: TRBV12-3/TRBV12-4
J gene: TRBJ1-2
D gene: NA

CDR3 DNA: TGTGCCAGCAGTACTGGGACAGGGGGCGTCTTAAAGTATGGCTACACCTTC
CDR3 protein: CASSTGTGGVLKYGYTF
clone size: large
V gene: TRBV28
J gene: TRBJ1-2
D gene: TRBD1

CDR3 DNA: TGTGCCAGCAGCGAAACCGGGACAGGGACCTACGAGCAGTACTTC
CDR3 protein: CASSETGTGTYEQYF
clone size: NA
V gene: TRBV7-9
J gene: TRBJ2-7
D gene: TRBD1

CDR3 DNA: TGTGCCAGCAGCTTAGAGGTTGGCTTAAATGAGCAGTACTTC
CDR3 protein: CASSLEVGLNEQYF
clone size: few
V gene: TRBV7-6
J gene: TRBJ2-7
D gene: NA

CDR3 DNA: TGTGCCACAGAGCGGGCGGACGCCTACGAGCAGTACTTC
CDR3 protein: CATERADAYEQYF
clone size: many
V gene: TRBV7-2
J gene: TRBJ2-7
D gene: NA

CDR3 DNA: TGTGCCAGCAGCTCTCCCCTTTGGGGCTACGAGCAGTACTTC
CDR3 protein: CASSSPLWGYEQYF
clone size: NA
V gene: TRBV7-9
J gene: TRBJ2-7
D gene: NA

CDR3 DNA: TGTGCCAGCAGCCCACGACCCCCGGGGGGCACGAATCAGCCCCAGCATTTT
CDR3 protein: CASSPRPPGGTNQPQHF
clone size: many
V gene: TRBV7-6
J gene: TRBJ1-5
D gene: NA